The T cell receptor beta chain described here comes from a study of blood T cell repertoires in COVID-19. Study summary: Donors in the United States, Italy and Spain gave samples during acute or convalescent COVID-19. T cells, B-cell-depleted T cells, or PBMCs provided the cDNA or gDNA that served as material.

With 5 bases clipped from V and 2 bases from J, the junction kept 12 bases outside the gene matches. CDR1 and CDR2 (germline): MDHEN, SYDVKM. CDR3 length: 17 residues. Here immunoSEQ multiplex PCR was the method, and the copy in TCRdb shows in-frame clones only, minus some. The data hold 250,000 or so clones, with roughly 87% observed a single time. The source of this sequence is a man between 18 and 35 years old with active or convalescent COVID-19. V is TRBV28 and J is TRBJ1-2, with 9 bases that match TRBD1. Material for sequencing was peripheral blood. The CDR3 DNA reads TGTGCCAGCAGTCCGCGAATCGAAGGACAGGGGAACTATGGCTACACCTTC. The encoded protein is CASSPRIEGQGNYGYTF.